This T cell receptor (beta chain) was observed in a study of T cells in tumors after PD-1 blockade (dated by TCRdb to between 2018 and 2021). Study-level background: Exclusion criteria were prior checkpoint blockade, use of systemic immunosuppressants, or recent radiotherapy or other anti-cancer therapy within 4 weeks. Pembrolizumab 200 mg every 3 weeks or cemiplimab 350 mg every 2 weeks was administered to patients. A subset of patients also received ongoing daily vismodegib 150 mg during anti-PD-1 treatment. An average of approximately 120,000 TCR templates (range 24,679-257,772) and approximately 38,000 unique clonotypes was obtained for peripheral blood samples. The study performed paired single-cell RNA and TCR sequencing on site-matched tumors from BCC or SCC patients before and after anti-PD-1 therapy. To compare clonotypes in blood and tumor, bulk TCR sequencing was done on over nine peripheral blood samples taken from 5 or 6 patients. Clinical response was assessed using RECIST version 1.1.

The time point label, as the study defines it: before anti-PD-1 therapy. For bulk TCRbeta sequencing, genomic DNA was extracted from tumor biopsies or peripheral blood, and input amounts ranged from 616 ng to 6,004 ng. Every patient had histologically proven advanced or metastatic basal or squamous cell carcinoma and was a poor candidate for surgical resection. Of the approximately 10 patients making up the basal cell carcinoma cohort, roughly 8 underwent bulk tumor TCR sequencing. The paper as a whole reports these results and caveats: Roughly 40% of TCR clonotypes from the tumor were detected in blood, and certain novel exhausted tumor clones were present in blood collected before treatment, which suggests recruitment from the periphery. Where the novel T cell clones came from was not determined, and possible sources could include lymphoid organs or rare unexpanded clones inside the tumor or in the tumor periphery.

The immunoSEQ platform was used to carry out deep TCRbeta sequencing. The paper's data handling went like this. Only productive rearrangements were exported from the immunoSEQ Analyzer for further analysis. Bulk TCRbeta clonotypes were assigned T cell phenotypes by matching to single-cell RNA+TCR-seq clones sharing the same TCRbeta sequence. Clone enrichment in tumor was calculated as tumor frequency divided by PBMC frequency from bulk TCR sequencing. TCRs were grouped by GLIPH into specificity groups, defined as clusters of distinct TCRs likely recognizing common antigens via shared CDR3 motifs. The table comes from immuneACCESS by way of TCRdb, which keeps in-frame sequences with V and J called. Part of the clones is missing from these tables; in studies checked, under half for an unresolved V gene and the rest for unknown reasons. V and J calls and clone size are those listed in that table; D and trimming were worked out from the DNA. The sample contains around 60,000 clones, roughly 77% of them found a single time. Together, the top ten hold around 15% of the sample.

A remark on this clone: This clone's antigen is unknown. One base away there is no much larger clone; base qualities are not given.

There are 14 amino acids in the CDR3, from cysteine to phenylalanine inclusive. The kept DNA is CDR3 alone, 42 bases in frame from the first base. From the germline V gene (reference sequence), CDR1 is GTSNPN and CDR2 is SVGIG. V is cut back by 1 base and J by 6 bases, with 3 bases in the junction unmatched. This sample comprised PBMCs, obtained before anti-PD-1 treatment. This receptor was identified in a human donor with basal cell carcinoma. The chain is made from TRBV30 and TRBJ2-5, and 12 junction bases match TRBD2. The nucleotide sequence is given as TGTGCCTGGAGTGAGACTAGCGGGGGAAAGACCCAGTACTTC. It is translated as CAWSETSGGKTQYF. Extended through the reference TRBV30 and TRBJ2-5 proteins, this CDR3 yields the full variable domain: SQTIHQWPATLVQPVGSPLSLECTVEGTSNPNLYWYRQAAGRGLQLLFYSVGIGQISSEVPQNLSASRPQDRQFILSSKKLLLSDSGFYLCAWSETSGGKTQYFGPGTRLLVL.